This T cell receptor (beta chain) was profiled in a study of shared clonotypes between healthy human individuals. The table came from immunoSEQ multiplex PCR; TCRdb's copy has only in-frame clones and leaves some out. The top ten hold 12% of the sample, which has 500,000 to 650,000 clones, around 78% seen once. Looked up from germline, CDR1 is SNHLY and CDR2 is FYNNEI. J gave up 7 bases and V 4 bases, and 7 bases lay outside the gene matches. CDR3 length: 14 amino acids. This clonotype was sampled from a woman aged 40 to 49 in good health. Some clones in this sample may be carry-over from other donors' samples. Sequenced: PBMCs. The V call is TRBV2, the J call TRBJ2-5, with TRBD1 matching 9 bases. In nucleotides, the CDR3 is TGTGCCAGCAGTGTAGAACAGGGGGCTGGGACCCAGTACTTC. Protein sequence: CASSVEQGAGTQYF.